The clone carrying this T cell receptor (beta chain) occurred many times. Its antigen is not identified. These data originate in a study of early T cells in non-severe SARS-CoV-2 infection. Turning to the study itself: The chains were unpaired, and the sequenced material was bulk RNA from unsorted whole blood. Points from the study as a whole: VDJdb matching favored anti-spike CD8 responses, missing private and CD4 specificities.

After removal of 4 bases from V and 5 bases from J, the junction contained 12 bases not matched to a gene. This CDR3 spans 15 amino acids. Germline V gives CDR1 SGDLS, CDR2 YYNGEE. Individual cDNA molecules carried attached unique molecular identifiers. MiXCR, applied by TCRdb to the 5' RACE reads, yields one record per CDR3 protein. The data hold tens of thousands of distinct CDR3 sequences, with around 6.1% observed a single time. The TCR originated in an adult who was a healthcare worker with PCR-confirmed SARS-CoV-2 infection or an uninfected control (not recorded which). Sequencing was performed on whole blood. This chain joins TRBV9 and TRBJ2-7; 7 bases are shared with TRBD1. This CDR3 reads CASSTSEGQFDEQYF. CDR3 sequence (DNA): TGTGCCAGCAGCACCTCAGAGGGACAGTTCGACGAGCAGTACTTC.